This entry features one T cell receptor beta chain sequence. These data belong to a study of blood T cell repertoires in COVID-19. CDR1 and CDR2 (germline): LGHDT, YNNKEL (reference sequence). The CDR3 has 17 residues. V was pared by 6 bases and J by 0 bases, with 17 bases between. Here immunoSEQ multiplex PCR was the method, and the copy in TCRdb shows in-frame clones only, minus some. The table has about 230,000 clones, 85% to 90% seen once. Across under 25 US areas, participants ranged in age from about 18 to 100 years. This rearrangement joins TRBV3-1 (or the pseudogene TRBV3-2) to TRBJ2-2; maybe TRBD2 (6 bases). Input material: PBMCs or T cells enriched from blood (not recorded which). The sequence came from a woman aged 30 to 39 with acute COVID-19. The DNA for the CDR3 is TGTGCCAGCAGGCGCGAGCCCGGCGGGACGAACACCGGGGAGCTGTTTTTT. This codes for CASRREPGGTNTGELFF.